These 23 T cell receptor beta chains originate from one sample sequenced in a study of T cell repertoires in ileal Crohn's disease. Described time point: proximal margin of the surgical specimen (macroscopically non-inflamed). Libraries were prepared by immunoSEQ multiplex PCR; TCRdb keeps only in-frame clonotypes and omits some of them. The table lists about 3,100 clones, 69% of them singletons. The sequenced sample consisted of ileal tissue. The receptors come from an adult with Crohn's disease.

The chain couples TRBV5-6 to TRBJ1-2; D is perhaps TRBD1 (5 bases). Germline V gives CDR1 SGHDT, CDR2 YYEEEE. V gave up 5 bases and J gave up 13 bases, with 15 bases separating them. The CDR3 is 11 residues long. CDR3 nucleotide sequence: TGTGCCAGCAGTCGACAGAGTGCCTGCACCTTC. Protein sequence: CASSRQSACTF.

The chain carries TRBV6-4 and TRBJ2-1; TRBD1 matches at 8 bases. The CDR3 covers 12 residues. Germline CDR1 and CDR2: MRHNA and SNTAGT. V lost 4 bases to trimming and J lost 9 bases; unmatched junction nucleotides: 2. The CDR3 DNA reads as TGTGCCAGCAGTGTCACAGGGGGTGAGCAGTTCTTC. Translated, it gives CASSVTGGEQFF.

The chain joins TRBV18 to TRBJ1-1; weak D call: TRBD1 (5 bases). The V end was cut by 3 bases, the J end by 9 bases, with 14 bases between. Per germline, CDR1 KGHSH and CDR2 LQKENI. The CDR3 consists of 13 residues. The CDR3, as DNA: TGTGCCAGCTCACCCCTCCGGGGCGAGAAAGCTTTCTTT. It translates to CASSPLRGEKAFF.

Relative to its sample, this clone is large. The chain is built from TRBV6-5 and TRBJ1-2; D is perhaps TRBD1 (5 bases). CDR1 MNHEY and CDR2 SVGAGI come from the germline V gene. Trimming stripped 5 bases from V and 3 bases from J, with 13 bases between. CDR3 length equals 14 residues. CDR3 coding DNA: TGTGCCAGCAGTACCGGCAGGGATGACTATGGCTACACCTTC. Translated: CASSTGRDDYGYTF.

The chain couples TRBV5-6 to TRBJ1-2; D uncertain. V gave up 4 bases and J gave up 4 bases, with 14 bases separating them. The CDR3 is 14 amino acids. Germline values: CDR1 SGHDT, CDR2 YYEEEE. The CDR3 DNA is TGTGCCAGCAGCCGGGAAGCAGTTAGCTATGGCTACACCTTC. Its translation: CASSREAVSYGYTF.

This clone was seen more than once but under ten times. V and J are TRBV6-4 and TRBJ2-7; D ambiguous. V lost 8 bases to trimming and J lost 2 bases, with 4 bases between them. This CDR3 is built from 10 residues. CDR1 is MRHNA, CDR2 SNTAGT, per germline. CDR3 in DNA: TGTGCCAGCCCCACCTACGAGCAGTACGTC. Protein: CASPTYEQYV.

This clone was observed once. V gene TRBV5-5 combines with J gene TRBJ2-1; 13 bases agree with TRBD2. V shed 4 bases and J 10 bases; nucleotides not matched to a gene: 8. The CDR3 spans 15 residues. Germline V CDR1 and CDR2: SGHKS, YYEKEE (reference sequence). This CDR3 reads CASSLGLAGAGEQFF. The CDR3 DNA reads TGTGCCAGCAGCCTCGGACTAGCGGGAGCGGGGGAGCAGTTCTTC.

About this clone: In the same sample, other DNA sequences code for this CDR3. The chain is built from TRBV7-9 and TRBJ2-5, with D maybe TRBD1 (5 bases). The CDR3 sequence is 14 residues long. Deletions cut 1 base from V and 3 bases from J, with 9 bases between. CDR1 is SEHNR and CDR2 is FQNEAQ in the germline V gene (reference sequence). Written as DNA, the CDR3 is TGTGCCAGCAGCTTAGTTGGCAGGGAAGAGACCCAGTACTTC. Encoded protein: CASSLVGREETQYF.

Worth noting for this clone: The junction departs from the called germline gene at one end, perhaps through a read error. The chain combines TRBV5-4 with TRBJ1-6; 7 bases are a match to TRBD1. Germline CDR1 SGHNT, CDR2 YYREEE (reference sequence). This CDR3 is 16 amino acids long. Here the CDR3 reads CASSRSGGSYNSPLHF. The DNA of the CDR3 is TGCGCCAGCAGCCGCTCAGGGGGGTCCTATAATTCACCCCTCCACTTT.

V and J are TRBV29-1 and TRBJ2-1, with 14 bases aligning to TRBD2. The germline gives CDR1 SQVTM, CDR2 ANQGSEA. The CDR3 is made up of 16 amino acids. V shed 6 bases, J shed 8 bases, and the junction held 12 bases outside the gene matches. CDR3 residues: CSVLPGLAGDKDEQFF. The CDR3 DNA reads TGCAGCGTCCTCCCGGGACTAGCGGGAGACAAAGATGAGCAGTTCTTC.

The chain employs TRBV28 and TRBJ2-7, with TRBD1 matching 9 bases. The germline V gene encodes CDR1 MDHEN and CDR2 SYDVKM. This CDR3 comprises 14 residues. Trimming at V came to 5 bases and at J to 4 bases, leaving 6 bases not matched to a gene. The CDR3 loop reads CASSARDRDYEQYV. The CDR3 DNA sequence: TGTGCCAGCAGTGCCCGGGACAGGGATTACGAGCAGTACGTC.

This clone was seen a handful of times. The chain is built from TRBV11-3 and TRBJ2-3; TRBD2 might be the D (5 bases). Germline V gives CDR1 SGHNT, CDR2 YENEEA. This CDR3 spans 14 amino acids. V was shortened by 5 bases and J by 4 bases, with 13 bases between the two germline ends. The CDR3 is CASSVATSADTQYF. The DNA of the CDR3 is TGTGCCAGCAGCGTAGCCACTAGTGCAGATACGCAGTATTTT.

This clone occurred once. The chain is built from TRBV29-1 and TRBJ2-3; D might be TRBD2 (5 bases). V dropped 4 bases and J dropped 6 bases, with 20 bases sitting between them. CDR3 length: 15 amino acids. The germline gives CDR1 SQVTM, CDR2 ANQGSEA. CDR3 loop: CSVGAKGALMDTQYF. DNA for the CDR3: TGCAGCGTTGGGGCGAAGGGAGCCCTCATGGATACGCAGTATTTT.

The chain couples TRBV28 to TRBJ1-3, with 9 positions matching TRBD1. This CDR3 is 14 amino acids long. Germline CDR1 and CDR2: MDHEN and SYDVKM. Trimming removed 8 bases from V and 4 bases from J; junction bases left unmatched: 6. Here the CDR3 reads CASLQGAAGNTIYF. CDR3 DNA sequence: TGTGCCAGCCTACAGGGGGCGGCAGGAAACACCATATATTTT.

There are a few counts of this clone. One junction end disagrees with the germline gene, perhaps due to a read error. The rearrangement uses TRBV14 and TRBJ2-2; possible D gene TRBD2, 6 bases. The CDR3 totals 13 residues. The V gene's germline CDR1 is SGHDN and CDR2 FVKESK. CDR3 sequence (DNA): TGTGCCAGCAGCCGATCGGGGTACGGGGGGCTGTTTTTT. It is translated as CASSRSGYGGLFF.

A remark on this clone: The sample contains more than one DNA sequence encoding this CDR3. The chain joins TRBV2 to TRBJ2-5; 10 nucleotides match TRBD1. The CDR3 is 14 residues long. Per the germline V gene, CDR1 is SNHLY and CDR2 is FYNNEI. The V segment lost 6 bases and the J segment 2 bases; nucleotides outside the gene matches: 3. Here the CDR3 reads CASSRDRGQETQYF. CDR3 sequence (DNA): TGTGCCAGCAGCCGGGACAGGGGACAAGAGACCCAGTACTTC.

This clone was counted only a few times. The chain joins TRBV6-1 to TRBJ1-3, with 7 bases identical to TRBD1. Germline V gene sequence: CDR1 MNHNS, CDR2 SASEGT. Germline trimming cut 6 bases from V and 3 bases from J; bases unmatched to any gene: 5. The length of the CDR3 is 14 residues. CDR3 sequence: CASSNRGIGNTIYF. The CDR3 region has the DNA TGTGCCAGCAGCAACAGGGGAATTGGAAACACCATATATTTT.

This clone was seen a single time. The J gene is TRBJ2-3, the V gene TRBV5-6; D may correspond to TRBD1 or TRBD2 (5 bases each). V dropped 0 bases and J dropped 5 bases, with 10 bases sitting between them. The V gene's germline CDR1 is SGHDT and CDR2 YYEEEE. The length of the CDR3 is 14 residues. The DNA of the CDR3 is TGTGCCAGCAGCTTGGCAGGGACCGGAGATACGCAGTATTTT. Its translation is CASSLAGTGDTQYF. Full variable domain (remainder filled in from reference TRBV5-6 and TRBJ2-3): DAGVTQSPTHLIKTRGQQVTLRCSPKSGHDTVSWYQQALGQGPQFIFQYYEEEERQRGNFPDRFSGHQFPNYSSELNVNALLLGDSALYLCASSLAGTGDTQYFGPGTRLTVL.

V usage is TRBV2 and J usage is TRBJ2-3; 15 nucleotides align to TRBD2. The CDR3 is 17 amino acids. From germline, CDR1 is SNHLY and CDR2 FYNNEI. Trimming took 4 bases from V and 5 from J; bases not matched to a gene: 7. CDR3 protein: CASSGRTSGREGDTQYF. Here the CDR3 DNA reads TGTGCCAGCAGTGGGCGGACTAGCGGGAGGGAAGGAGATACGCAGTATTTT.

The CDR3 DNA reads as TGCGCCAGCAGCGTAACAGGGGGCTCCCTCGAGCAGTACTTC. Protein: CASSVTGGSLEQYF. The chain uses TRBV5-1 and TRBJ2-7, with 9 bases identical to TRBD1. The CDR3 extends over 14 amino acids. The germline CDR1 and CDR2 sequences are SGHRS and YFSETQ. After removal of 4 bases from V and 6 bases from J, the junction contained 8 bases not matched to a gene.

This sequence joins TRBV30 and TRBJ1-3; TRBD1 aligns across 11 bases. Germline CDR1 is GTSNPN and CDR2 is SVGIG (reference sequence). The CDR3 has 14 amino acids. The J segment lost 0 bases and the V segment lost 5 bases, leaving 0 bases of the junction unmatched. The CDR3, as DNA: TGTGCCTGGGGGACAGGGGGCTCTGGAAACACCATATATTTT. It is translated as CAWGTGGSGNTIYF.

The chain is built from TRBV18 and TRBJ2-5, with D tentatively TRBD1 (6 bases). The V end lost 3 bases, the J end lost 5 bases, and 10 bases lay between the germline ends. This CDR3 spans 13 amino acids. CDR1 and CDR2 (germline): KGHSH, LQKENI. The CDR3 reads CASSPRQAETQYF. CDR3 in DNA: TGTGCCAGCTCACCTCGACAGGCGGAGACCCAGTACTTC.

CDR3 nucleotide sequence: TGTGCCAGCAGCCCCCAAATGGGCTACGAGCAGTACTTC. Amino acid sequence: CASSPQMGYEQYF. This rearrangement joins TRBV9 to TRBJ2-7, with D unresolved. V lost 4 bases to trimming and J lost 3 bases, with 11 bases between them. CDR3 size: 13 residues. In germline, CDR1 is SGDLS, CDR2 YYNGEE. Variable domain in full (rest from reference TRBV9 and TRBJ2-7): DSGVTQTPKHLITATGQRVTLRCSPRSGDLSVYWYQQSLDQGLQFLIQYYNGEERAKGNILERFSAQQFPDLHSELNLSSLELGDSALYFCASSPQMGYEQYFGPGTRLTVT.